The clone carrying this T cell receptor (beta chain) came up a few times. Its antigen remains unknown. The sample belongs to a study of breast tumors, draining lymph nodes, adjacent tissues. General study findings and limits: Tumor TCR diversity was below lymph nodes but above nontumor tissue. Data fit most tumor T cells coming from lymph node, expanding in tumor. That most tumor T cells come from lymph nodes remained unproven.

TCRdb processed the multiplex PCR reads anew with MiXCR; each CDR3 protein has one entry. This table holds over 250,000 distinct CDR3 sequences, 30% found once. Breast cancer patients provided tissue from their axillary draining lymph nodes. Sequenced input: axillary lymph node tissue. The sequence was collected from a female donor with breast cancer. Some clones in this sample may be carry-over from other donors' samples.

The CDR3 here is CASSRDYRSSGTYEQYF. For the CDR3, the DNA is TGTGCCAGCAGCCGGGACTATCGGTCCTCCGGCACCTACGAGCAGTACTTC. V is TRBV3-1 and J is TRBJ2-7; 7 nucleotides match TRBD2. Per germline, CDR1 LGHDT and CDR2 YNNKEL (reference sequence). The CDR3 consists of 17 residues. V lost 4 bases, J lost 2 bases, and 14 bases stayed unmatched.